The next 3 T cell receptor beta chains were all read from a single sample in a study of T cells after posttransplantation cyclophosphamide. Produced via immunoSEQ multiplex PCR; TCRdb's table is partial and in-frame only. The data contain more than 60,000 clones, 93% of them singletons. Sequenced: PBMCs. The receptors stem from a woman aged 25 to 39 in good health and a related stem cell transplant donor.

The gene calls are TRBV27 and TRBJ1-2, with TRBD1 identical over 7 bases. The V gene end was trimmed by 10 bases and the J gene end by 0 bases; junction bases not matched to a gene: 8. CDR3 length: 14 amino acids. CDR1 is MNHEY, CDR2 SMNVEV, per germline (reference sequence). CDR3: CATRTGQSNYGYTF. The CDR3 bases are TGTGCCACCCGGACAGGACAATCTAACTATGGCTACACCTTC.

The genes are TRBV7-2 and TRBJ2-3; 9 bases align to TRBD1. Unmatched junction bases numbered 7, after V lost 2 bases and J lost 4 bases. This CDR3 region has 16 residues. CDR1 and CDR2 (germline): SGHTA, FQGNSA. CDR3 nucleotide sequence: TGTGCCAGCAGCTTAATGGGACAGGGTGGGCCAGATACGCAGTATTTT. Amino acids: CASSLMGQGGPDTQYF.

This clone has only a few counts. The chain joins TRBV7-2 to TRBJ1-6, with D unclear. The CDR3 is 12 amino acids. V dropped 4 bases and J dropped 2 bases, with 0 bases sitting between them. Per germline, CDR1 SGHTA and CDR2 FQGNSA. CDR3 bases: TGTGCCAGCAGCTCCTATAATTCACCCCTCCACTTT. Protein: CASSSYNSPLHF.